Presented here are 4 T cell receptor beta chains from one specimen sequenced in a study of T cells after yellow fever vaccination. TCRdb itself ran the 5' RACE reads through MiXCR, one entry per CDR3 protein. This repertoire shows about 230,000 distinct CDR3 sequences, over 6.5% found once; its top ten account for 1.1%. The sequencing used CD4+ T cells sorted from PBMCs, collected on the day of the yellow fever booster vaccination. The receptors were sampled from a man in his thirties or forties who received the YFV17D yellow fever vaccine.

This clonotype was seen at least ten times. The rearrangement joins TRBV27 to TRBJ2-7; D gene unclear. The V end was cut by 6 bases, the J end by 2 bases, with 11 bases between. The germline gives CDR1 MNHEY, CDR2 SMNVEV (reference sequence). The CDR3 is 13 residues long. The CDR3 sequence is CASSLHRPYEQYF. The CDR3 DNA sequence: TGTGCCAGCAGCCTTCACAGACCCTACGAGCAGTACTTC.

This chain joins TRBV20-1 and TRBJ2-3, with D unresolved. Germline lookup yields CDR1 DFQATT and CDR2 SNEGSKA (reference sequence). V gave up 1 base and J gave up 0 bases, with 8 bases separating them. This CDR3 contains 14 residues. The CDR3 is CSARGVTSTDTQYF. The CDR3 nucleotides read TGCAGTGCTAGAGGGGTAACTAGCACAGATACGCAGTATTTT.

The chain recombines TRBV20-1 with TRBJ2-3; TRBD2 aligns across 11 bases. Germline V gene data show CDR1 as DFQATT and CDR2 as SNEGSKA (reference sequence). Trimming cost V 5 bases and J 3 bases; bases outside gene matches: 4. CDR3 size: 14 residues. CDR3 nucleotides: TGCAGTGCTGACCTAGCGGGAGGAACAGATACGCAGTATTTT. This sequence encodes CSADLAGGTDTQYF.

The sample holds a few counts of this clonotype. This chain joins TRBV5-1 and TRBJ2-2; TRBD2 might be the D (5 bases). The germline V gene encodes CDR1 SGHRS and CDR2 YFSETQ. The CDR3 contains 14 residues. Between the trimmed V and J ends, which lost 6 bases and 0 bases, there was a span of 9 bases. Here the CDR3 DNA reads TGCGCCAGCAAGGAGCGGTCGAACACCGGGGAGCTGTTTTTT. It translates to CASKERSNTGELFF.